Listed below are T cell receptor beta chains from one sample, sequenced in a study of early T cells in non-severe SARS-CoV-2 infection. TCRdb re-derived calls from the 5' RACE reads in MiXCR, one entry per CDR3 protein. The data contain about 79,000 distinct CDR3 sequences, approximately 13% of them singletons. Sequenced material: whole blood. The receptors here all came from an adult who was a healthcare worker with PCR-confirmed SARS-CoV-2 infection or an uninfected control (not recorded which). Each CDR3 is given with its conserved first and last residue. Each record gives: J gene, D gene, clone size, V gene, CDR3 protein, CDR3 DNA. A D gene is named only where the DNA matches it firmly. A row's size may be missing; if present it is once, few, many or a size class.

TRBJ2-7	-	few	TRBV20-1	CSARSLAGTREQYF	TGCAGTGCTAGAAGTCTTGCGGGTACTCGCGAGCAGTACTTC
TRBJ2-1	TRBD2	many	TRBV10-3	CAISATGTSVGEQFF	TGTGCCATCAGTGCAACCGGGACTAGCGTCGGTGAGCAGTTCTTC
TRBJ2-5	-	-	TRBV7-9	CASSPPRQETQYF	TGTGCCAGCAGCCCCCCCCGCCAAGAGACCCAGTACTTC
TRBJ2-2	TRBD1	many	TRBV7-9	CASSSTGATGELFF	TGTGCCAGCAGCTCCACAGGGGCCACCGGGGAGCTGTTTTTT
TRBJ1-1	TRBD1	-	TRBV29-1	CSVTLQGANTEAFF	TGCAGCGTAACCCTACAGGGGGCGAACACTGAAGCTTTCTTT
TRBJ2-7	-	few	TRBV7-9	CASRAGGGEQYF	TGTGCCAGCCGGGCCGGGGGCGGCGAGCAGTACTTC
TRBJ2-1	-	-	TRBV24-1	CATSEGGTGYNEQFF	TGTGCCACCAGTGAGGGGGGTACAGGGTACAATGAGCAGTTCTTC
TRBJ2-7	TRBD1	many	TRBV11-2	CASSPGQGSYEQYF	TGTGCCAGCAGCCCAGGACAGGGCTCCTACGAGCAGTACTTC
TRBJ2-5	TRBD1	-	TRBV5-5	CASTPGGTGIETQYF	TGTGCCAGCACCCCAGGGGGAACAGGGATAGAGACCCAGTACTTC
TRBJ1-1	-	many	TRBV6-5	CASSYSQQDMNTEAFF	TGTGCCAGCAGTTACTCACAGCAAGATATGAACACTGAAGCTTTCTTT
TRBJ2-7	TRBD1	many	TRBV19	CASSMYGTGKYEQYF	TGTGCCAGTAGTATGTATGGGACAGGGAAATACGAGCAGTACTTC
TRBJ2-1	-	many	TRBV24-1	CATSNPGVSGKYEQFF	TGTGCCACCAGTAACCCAGGGGTATCGGGCAAGTATGAGCAGTTCTTC
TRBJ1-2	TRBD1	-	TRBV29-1	CSVEFRDPGQGVDGYTF	TGCAGCGTTGAGTTTAGGGACCCCGGACAGGGGGTTGATGGCTACACCTTC
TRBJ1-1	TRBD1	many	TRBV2	CASSEWTGGGTEAFF	TGTGCCAGCAGTGAATGGACAGGGGGCGGCACTGAAGCTTTCTTT
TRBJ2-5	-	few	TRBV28	CASSLLTQTQYF	TGTGCCAGCAGCCTACTTACCCAGACCCAGTACTTC
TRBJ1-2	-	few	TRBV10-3	CAISESSGRQSRYTF	TGTGCCATCAGTGAGTCGTCAGGGCGGCAGTCCCGCTACACCTTC
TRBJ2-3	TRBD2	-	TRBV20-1	CSPRETSGRTTDTQYF	TGCAGTCCTAGAGAGACTAGCGGGAGGACCACAGATACGCAGTATTTT
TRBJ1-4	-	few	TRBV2	CASSELTTEERTTNEKLFF	TGTGCCAGCAGTGAATTAACAACGGAGGAGAGGACAACTAATGAAAAACTGTTTTTT
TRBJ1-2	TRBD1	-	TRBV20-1	CSARDRGIYGYTF	TGCAGTGCTAGGGACAGGGGCATCTATGGCTACACCTTC
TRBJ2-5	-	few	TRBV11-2	CASSPSRGTQETQYF	TGTGCCAGCAGCCCCTCCCGGGGTACCCAAGAGACCCAGTACTTC
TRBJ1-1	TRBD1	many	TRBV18	CASSLTGDNEAFF	TGTGCCAGCTCCCTAACAGGGGATAATGAAGCTTTCTTT
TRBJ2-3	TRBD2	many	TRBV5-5	CASSYPGLAGTDTQYF	TGTGCCAGCAGCTACCCGGGACTAGCGGGCACAGATACGCAGTATTTT
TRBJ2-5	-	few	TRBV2	CASGRGEETQYF	TGTGCCAGCGGCCGCGGCGAAGAGACCCAGTACTTC
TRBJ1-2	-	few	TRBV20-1	CSASEAQRGNWGYTF	TGCAGTGCTAGTGAAGCACAAAGGGGGAATTGGGGCTACACCTTC
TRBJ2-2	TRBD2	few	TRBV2	CASRLAGGPTGELFF	TGTGCCAGCAGACTGGCGGGAGGGCCCACCGGGGAGCTGTTTTTT
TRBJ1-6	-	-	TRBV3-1	CASSGRNNSPLHF	TGTGCCAGCAGCGGAAGGAATAATTCACCCCTCCACTTT